These T cell receptor beta chains were read from a single sample in a study of T cell repertoires in cytomegalovirus infection. TCRdb used MiXCR to reprocess the reads, holding one entry per CDR3 protein. The sample has under 850,000 distinct CDR3 sequences, less than 40% seen once; the top ten hold around 3%. Sequences were obtained from PBMCs. These receptors originate from a human donor in good health (CMV status not recorded). Some clones in this sample may be carry-over from other donors' samples. The CDR3 runs from the conserved cysteine through the conserved F or W. A D gene is named only where the DNA matches it firmly. For some rows the clone size is stated as once, few or many, or as a class when expanded; others skip it.

size	V	J	D	DNA	CDR3
NA	TRBV7-3	TRBJ1-1	NA	TGTGCCAGCAGCTTCTCCCCCGTGAACACTGAAGCTTTCTTT	CASSFSPVNTEAFF
NA	TRBV6-6	TRBJ1-2	NA	TGTGCCAGCAATCAGGGAGAGTTAGCTAACTATGGCTACACCTTC	CASNQGELANYGYTF
many	TRBV7-2	TRBJ2-7	TRBD1	TGTGCCAGCAGCGCGGACAGGGGCTCAACCTACGAGCAGTACTTC	CASSADRGSTYEQYF
few	TRBV28	TRBJ2-7	NA	TGTGCCAGCAGTTTAGAGGTGGGATCGGGGGGCCCCGAGCAGTACTTC	CASSLEVGSGGPEQYF
many	TRBV20-1	TRBJ2-7	NA	TGCAGTGCTAGAGTCTATACGGCAAGCTCCTACGAGCAGTACTTC	CSARVYTASSYEQYF
few	TRBV6-5	TRBJ1-5	NA	TGTGCCAGCAGTTACGGGCCGTTTAGCAATCAGCCCCAGCATTTT	CASSYGPFSNQPQHF
few	TRBV12-3/TRBV12-4	TRBJ1-6	NA	TGTGCCAGCAGAACAGGGAATACCAATTCTCCCCTCCACTTT	CASRTGNTNSPLHF
few	TRBV7-6	TRBJ2-5	TRBD2	TGTGCCAGCAGACTTCGACTAGCGGGAGCTGAAGAGACCCAGTACTTC	CASRLRLAGAEETQYF
NA	TRBV19	TRBJ2-3	NA	TGTGCCAGTAGTAACGGGGGGCCCACAGATACGCAGTATTTT	CASSNGGPTDTQYF
NA	TRBV29-1	TRBJ1-4	NA	TGCAGCGTTGAAAGGCATGGAATTAATGAAAAACTGTTTTTT	CSVERHGINEKLFF
many	TRBV28	TRBJ2-3	NA	TGTGCCAGCAGCCCTAGTGGGGCAGATACGCAGTATTTT	CASSPSGADTQYF
NA	TRBV10-3	TRBJ1-1	NA	TGTGCCATCAACAGGAGAGACGACACTGAAGCTTTCTTT	CAINRRDDTEAFF
NA	TRBV27	TRBJ2-5	NA	TGTGCCAGCAGTCCTACTAGCTCCGTGTACCAAGAGACCCAGTACTTC	CASSPTSSVYQETQYF
NA	TRBV11-2	TRBJ2-7	TRBD2	TGTGCCAGCAGCTGGGGCCCGGGACTAGCGGGGGAGCAGTACTTC	CASSWGPGLAGEQYF
NA	TRBV20-1	TRBJ1-1	NA	TGCAGTGCACCAAAGGCGGGCAGGCTTTCCAAAGGCACTGAAGCTTTCTTT	CSAPKAGRLSKGTEAFF
few	TRBV7-6	TRBJ1-1	TRBD1	TGTGCCAGCAGTCCGACAGGGGCCGGGGGTGAGGGTATAGCTTTCTTT	CASSPTGAGGEGIAFF
many	TRBV28	TRBJ1-2	TRBD1	TGTGCCAGCAGTTTATCAGGGGGCTATGGCTACACCTTC	CASSLSGGYGYTF
NA	TRBV2	TRBJ1-4	TRBD1	TGTGCCAGCAGTGGTCGACAGGGACGGCGGGAAAAACTGTTTTTT	CASSGRQGRREKLFF
few	TRBV5-6	TRBJ1-1	TRBD1	TGTGCCAGCAGCTTGGAGGTTGGAGGGGGCTCTGAAGCTTTCTTT	CASSLEVGGGSEAFF
NA	TRBV14	TRBJ2-1	NA	TGTGCCAGCAGCCGACAGCCCTGGACGGGAGAGCAGTTCTTC	CASSRQPWTGEQFF
NA	TRBV25-1	TRBJ1-1	NA	TGTGCCAGCGGACCCCACTTCCCCGTGAACACTGAAGCTTTCTTT	CASGPHFPVNTEAFF
NA	TRBV5-6	TRBJ1-2	NA	TGTGCCAGCAGCCCGGAAGGCCTCATCTGGGAGGGCTACACCTTC	CASSPEGLIWEGYTF
many	TRBV28	TRBJ1-1	NA	TGTGCCACCCAAGGGCAGAACACTGAAGCTTTCTTT	CATQGQNTEAFF
few	TRBV28	TRBJ1-1	NA	TGTGCCAGCACCATGGGGGGGCAGTGGACTGAAGCTTTCTTT	CASTMGGQWTEAFF
few	TRBV28	TRBJ2-2	TRBD2	TGTGCCAGCAGCACTAGCGGCGACACCGGGGAGCTGTTTTTT	CASSTSGDTGELFF
few	TRBV10-2	TRBJ2-5	NA	TGCGCCAGCAGTGAAGGTGGGGCGGACCAAGAGACCCAGTACTTC	CASSEGGADQETQYF